This record covers a single T cell receptor beta chain. What it recognizes is unknown. The record originates from a study of cytotoxic CD8 clonotypes in ibrutinib-treated CLL. Germline loops: CDR1 SGHTA, CDR2 FQGNSA. Trimming shortened V by 5 bases and J by 3 bases, and 5 bases separated the two germline ends. CDR3 length equals 12 residues. Assay used: immunoSEQ multiplex PCR; TCRdb lists only in-frame clones, some missing. This table has about 200,000 clones, approximately 72% appearing once. Whole-study findings and limits: Clonality climbed at ibrutinib response, then dropped toward baseline at progression.

The sample here was PBMCs, taken after 24 months of ibrutinib treatment. This clonotype originated in a human donor with chronic lymphocytic leukemia. The chain employs TRBV7-2 and TRBJ2-1; D gene ambiguous. For the CDR3, the DNA is TGTGCCAGCAGCCCGGTCTACAATGAGCAGTTCTTC. Encoded protein: CASSPVYNEQFF.